These 30 T cell receptor beta chains came from one sample sequenced in a study of blood T cell repertoires in COVID-19 (dated by TCRdb to 2019 to 2021). The method was the immunoSEQ multiplex PCR assay. TCRdb obtained this table from immuneACCESS and retained in-frame rearrangements with V and J assigned. These tables miss some clones; where compared with another copy, unresolved V genes account for less than half of the shortfall, and the remainder is unexplained. This sample gives 200,000 to 250,000 clones in total; 70% to 85% of them show up just once. The ten largest clones represent nearly 5% of the sample. The sample comprised peripheral blood. These receptors all come from an elderly woman with active or convalescent COVID-19.

The genes are TRBV19 and TRBJ2-5, with 14 bases lining up with TRBD2. In germline, CDR1 is LNHDA, CDR2 SQIVND (reference sequence). The CDR3 has 17 residues. The trim removed 5 bases at V and 2 bases at J, leaving 7 bases unmatched. The CDR3 coding sequence is TGTGCCAGTAGTCCTGGGACTAGCGGGGGAAAACAAGAGACCCAGTACTTC. Translation: CASSPGTSGGKQETQYF.

This chain links TRBV3-1 (or the pseudogene TRBV3-2) with TRBJ1-4; no firm D call. The V gene lost 1 base and the J gene lost 0 bases, with 12 bases spanning the gap. Germline values: CDR1 LGHDT, CDR2 YNNKEL (reference sequence). The CDR3 consists of 17 residues. CDR3 protein: CASSQVPGTPTNEKLFF. CDR3 coding DNA: TGTGCCAGCAGCCAAGTCCCAGGAACTCCAACTAATGAAAAACTGTTTTTT.

CDR3 nucleotides: TGTGCCAGTAGTCTCGACAGGGGGCACCACTATGGCTACACCTTC. Amino acid sequence: CASSLDRGHHYGYTF. The chain joins TRBV19 to TRBJ1-2; the match to TRBD1 covers 10 bases. With V trimmed by 5 bases and J by 3 bases, 6 bases remained unmatched. The length of the CDR3 is 15 residues. Germline V gene data show CDR1 as LNHDA and CDR2 as SQIVND (reference sequence).

The V call is TRBV28, the J call TRBJ2-7; D is unresolved. Trimming took 5 bases from V and 3 from J, leaving 14 bases between them. This CDR3 contains 14 residues. Per germline, CDR1 MDHEN and CDR2 SYDVKM. The CDR3 DNA reads as TGTGCCAGCAGTCCTCGGTCAGGAAGCTACGAGCAGTACTTC. This gives the protein CASSPRSGSYEQYF.

V is TRBV19 and J is TRBJ2-1; 9 bases map to TRBD1. Losses at the gene ends were 7 bases for V and 9 bases for J; bases not matched to a gene: 16. Germline CDR1 reads LNHDA; CDR2 reads SQIVND (reference sequence). The CDR3 is 16 amino acids. The CDR3 sequence is CASKLTGTGSSGEQFF. CDR3 nucleotide sequence: TGTGCCAGTAAACTCACCGGGACAGGGTCATCGGGTGAGCAGTTCTTC.

CDR3 nucleotides: TGTGCCAGCAAGGGACTACGGGGGGAAAAACTGTTTTTT. Protein product: CASKGLRGEKLFF. The chain couples TRBV6-5 to TRBJ1-4, with a tentative D call TRBD1 (5 bases). This CDR3 is built from 13 residues. The ends were cut back, 7 bases at V and 8 bases at J, with 14 bases in the middle. Germline V gene sequence: CDR1 MNHEY, CDR2 SVGAGI.

DNA of the CDR3: TGCAGAGCCACTTCCCCCGGGGTTGAGCAGTTCTTC. It translates to CRATSPGVEQFF. J is TRBJ2-1 and V is TRBV29-1; weak D call: TRBD2 (5 bases). Germline V gene sequence: CDR1 SQVTM, CDR2 ANQGSEA. The CDR3 extends over 12 amino acids.

The chain combines TRBV2 with TRBJ1-1; D is unclear. There are 11 residues in the CDR3. Trimming shortened V by 4 bases and J by 7 bases, and 7 bases separated the two germline ends. Germline V gives CDR1 SNHLY, CDR2 FYNNEI. CDR3 in amino acids: CASSVGFEAFF. Written as DNA, the CDR3 is TGTGCCAGCAGTGTCGGGTTTGAAGCTTTCTTT.

This chain joins TRBV7-9 and TRBJ2-2, with D maybe TRBD1 (8 bases). The germline V and J ends were trimmed by 1 base and 3 bases, with 12 bases remaining between them. The CDR3 sequence is 16 residues long. In germline, CDR1 is SEHNR, CDR2 FQNEAQ (reference sequence). The CDR3 spells CASSLDRGGDTGELFF. Here the CDR3 DNA reads TGTGCCAGCAGCTTAGACAGGGGGGGAGACACCGGGGAGCTGTTTTTT.

With regard to this clone: At one of its ends the junction is not consistent with the germline gene, which may arise from a read error. In DNA, the CDR3 is TGCAGCGTTGAAGCGACTACAGGGGTCTTC. Amino acids: CSVEATTGVF. V gene TRBV29-1 combines with J gene TRBJ2-1; the match to TRBD1 covers 7 bases. CDR3 length: 10 amino acids. Germline CDR1 SQVTM, CDR2 ANQGSEA.

The chain carries TRBV10-3 and TRBJ1-5; 7 nucleotides match TRBD1. CDR3 length equals 14 residues. Germline values: CDR1 ENHRY, CDR2 SYGVKD. The V gene end was trimmed by 4 bases and the J gene end by 3 bases; junction bases not matched to a gene: 3. In DNA, the CDR3 is TGTGCCATCAGTGGGGACAGTGCCAATCAGCCCCAGCATTTT. Protein product: CAISGDSANQPQHF.

The J gene is TRBJ1-6, the V gene TRBV7-9, with a tentative D call TRBD1 (5 bases). The germline gives CDR1 SEHNR, CDR2 FQNEAQ (reference sequence). Between the trimmed V and J ends, which lost 2 bases and 7 bases, there was a span of 15 bases. The CDR3 consists of 16 residues. CDR3 nucleotide sequence: TGTGCCAGCAGCTTATTAGGGGATCGGCAGAATTCACCCCTCCACTTT. It codes for CASSLLGDRQNSPLHF.

The chain carries TRBV2 and TRBJ1-4, with D perhaps matching TRBD1 (6 bases). The CDR3 has 16 amino acids. Germline V lookup: CDR1 SNHLY, CDR2 FYNNEI. V was shortened by 5 bases and J by 8 bases, with 21 bases between the two germline ends. This CDR3 is CASSTQGWGLEEKLFF. CDR3 nucleotide sequence: TGTGCCAGCAGTACACAGGGTTGGGGGCTAGAGGAAAAACTGTTTTTT.

V usage is TRBV5-1 and J usage is TRBJ2-1; TRBD2 matches at 8 bases. Germline assignment: CDR1 SGHRS and CDR2 YFSETQ. The CDR3 length is 13 residues. With 6 bases clipped from V and 8 bases from J, the junction kept 7 bases outside the gene matches. Here the CDR3 DNA reads TGCGCCAGCACCCCTCAAGCGGGGGATGAGCAGTTCTTC. Its translation: CASTPQAGDEQFF.

Notes on this clone: Other DNA variants within this sample encode the same CDR3. The chain joins TRBV9 to TRBJ2-7, with 7 bases lining up with TRBD2. Germline CDR1 reads SGDLS; CDR2 reads YYNGEE. The CDR3 sequence is 14 residues long. The trim removed 0 bases at V and 3 bases at J, leaving 3 bases unmatched. CDR3 nucleotides: TGTGCCAGCAGCGTAGGGCTAGCGGACTACGAGCAGTACTTC. This encodes CASSVGLADYEQYF.

This chain uses TRBV6-5 with TRBJ2-7; D is unresolved. Per germline, CDR1 MNHEY and CDR2 SVGAGI. CDR3 length: 13 residues. Deletions cut 0 bases from V and 4 bases from J, with 7 bases between. CDR3 protein: CASSYSITYEQYF. DNA for the CDR3: TGTGCCAGCAGTTACTCGATTACTTACGAGCAGTACTTC.

In the case of this clone: No conserved phenylalanine or tryptophan is present at the end of the CDR3, so a read error is the likely explanation. It is unclear where the CDR3 begins or ends on the DNA, so no DNA is shown, and the CDR3 is as TCRdb lists it. V gene TRBV20-1 combines with J gene TRBJ2-7; the D call of TRBD1 is as the table states it, not checked on the DNA. Germline CDR1 DFQATT, CDR2 SNEGSKA (reference sequence). Counting both end residues, the CDR3 totals 11 amino acids. CDR3 amino acids: CSARDSGVTLY.

This chain joins TRBV6-2 or TRBV6-3 and TRBJ2-3, with D perhaps TRBD2 (5 bases). Trimming pared 8 bases from V and 6 bases from J, leaving 21 bases between. Germline V gives CDR1 MNHEY, CDR2 SVGEGT. The CDR3 is 15 residues long. The chain's CDR3 is CASRSQRAFPDTQYF. CDR3 nucleotide sequence: TGTGCCAGCCGTTCACAGAGGGCATTCCCTGATACGCAGTATTTT.

This chain connects TRBV2 to TRBJ2-1; TRBD2 matches at 9 bases. Germline V CDR1 and CDR2: SNHLY, FYNNEI. The CDR3 has 16 amino acids. The V and J ends lost 4 bases and 5 bases, in that order; junction bases with no gene match: 9. The CDR3 here is CASSGLAGIGNNEQFF. CDR3 nucleotides: TGTGCCAGCAGTGGGCTAGCGGGGATTGGGAACAATGAGCAGTTCTTC.

The J gene is TRBJ1-5, the V gene TRBV4-2; TRBD1 matches at 7 bases. V was clipped by 3 bases and J by 3 bases; unmatched bases: 14. Germline CDR1 LGHNA, CDR2 YNFKEQ. The CDR3 totals 18 residues. CDR3 in DNA: TGTGCCAGCAGCCAGTGGGTTGGGAGACAGGGACCCAATCAGCCCCAGCATTTT. Its translation: CASSQWVGRQGPNQPQHF.

The V and J genes are TRBV30 and TRBJ1-2; D is perhaps TRBD1 (6 bases). The CDR3 loop spans 13 amino acids. Germline assignment: CDR1 GTSNPN and CDR2 SVGIG (reference sequence). The V end lost 1 base, the J end lost 6 bases, and 12 bases lay between the germline ends. The CDR3 nucleotides read TGTGCCTGGAGTGCAGGGGTTTCCGATGGCTACACCTTC. It codes for CAWSAGVSDGYTF.

The chain has TRBV5-1 and TRBJ2-1; 7 bases match TRBD2. The CDR3 has 15 residues. The V gene end was trimmed by 0 bases and the J gene end by 8 bases; junction bases not matched to a gene: 8. Germline V gives CDR1 SGHRS, CDR2 YFSETQ. CDR3 DNA: TGCGCCAGCAGCTTGGAGGTAGCGGGTATCGATGAGCAGTTCTTC. As protein: CASSLEVAGIDEQFF.

This chain uses TRBV10-1 with TRBJ2-5, with D unclear. V lost 1 base and J 3 bases, leaving 6 bases between the germline ends. Per the germline V gene, CDR1 is WNHNN and CDR2 is SYGVQD (reference sequence). The CDR3 spans 13 residues. The chain's CDR3 is CASSEWAEETQYF. The CDR3, as DNA: TGCGCCAGCAGTGAGTGGGCAGAAGAGACCCAGTACTTC.

The rearrangement joins TRBV11-2 to TRBJ2-7, with TRBD2 matching over 7 bases. This CDR3 has 15 residues. CDR1 and CDR2 from the germline V gene are SGHAT and FQNNGV. Unmatched junction bases numbered 13, after V lost 5 bases and J lost 6 bases. The CDR3 DNA sequence: TGTGCCAGCAGCCACCGGGGGGATCGGCTGGCCGAGCAGTACTTC. Its translation: CASSHRGDRLAEQYF.

The chain uses TRBV7-2 and TRBJ1-1, with D tentatively TRBD1 (6 bases). CDR1 is SGHTA, CDR2 FQGNSA, per germline. This CDR3 comprises 14 residues. Trimming shortened V by 6 bases and J by 0 bases, and 11 bases separated the two germline ends. As DNA, the CDR3 is TGTGCCAGCAGTAAAAACAGGGTGAACACTGAAGCTTTCTTT. As protein: CASSKNRVNTEAFF.

J is TRBJ1-2 and V is TRBV9; 9 bases agree with TRBD1. The CDR3 totals 13 residues. The trim removed 1 base at V and 8 bases at J, leaving 3 bases unmatched. The germline gives CDR1 SGDLS, CDR2 YYNGEE. This CDR3 reads CASSVRTGDGYTF. CDR3 DNA sequence: TGTGCCAGCAGCGTAAGGACAGGGGACGGCTACACCTTC.

The chain couples TRBV3-1 (or the pseudogene TRBV3-2) to TRBJ2-2; 11 bases agree with TRBD1. CDR1 and CDR2 from the germline V gene are LGHDT and YNNKEL (reference sequence). Unmatched junction bases numbered 2, after V lost 4 bases and J lost 1 base. This CDR3 has 16 residues. Written as DNA, the CDR3 is TGTGCCAGCAGCCCCGGGACAGGGGGGAACACCGGGGAGCTGTTTTTT. Amino acid sequence: CASSPGTGGNTGELFF.

The V and J genes are TRBV10-1 and TRBJ2-1; D is perhaps TRBD1 (6 bases). The CDR3 covers 11 residues. V was shortened by 6 bases and J by 7 bases, with 7 bases between the two germline ends. From germline, CDR1 is WNHNN and CDR2 SYGVQD (reference sequence). The CDR3 loop is CASSQGNEQFF. DNA of the CDR3: TGCGCCAGCAGCCAGGGGAATGAGCAGTTCTTC.

The V call is TRBV3-1 (or the pseudogene TRBV3-2), the J call TRBJ1-4; D not certain. Germline values: CDR1 LGHDT, CDR2 YNNKEL (reference sequence). The CDR3 contains 14 residues. Deletions cut 4 bases from V and 8 bases from J, with 14 bases between. Here the CDR3 reads CASSPQWGGEKLFF. The DNA for the CDR3 is TGTGCCAGCAGCCCGCAGTGGGGAGGAGAAAAACTGTTTTTT.

This clone was found a few times. The gene calls are TRBV5-1 and TRBJ2-5; 12 positions match TRBD2. This CDR3 is built from 18 residues. After removal of 0 bases from V and 2 bases from J, the junction contained 8 bases not matched to a gene. CDR1 and CDR2 from the germline V gene are SGHRS and YFSETQ. The CDR3, as DNA: TGCGCCAGCAGCTTGGTCTTGGGGGGACTAGCGGGTCAAGAGACCCAGTACTTC. Its translation is CASSLVLGGLAGQETQYF.